The present T cell receptor (beta chain) was sequenced within a study of blood T cell repertoires in COVID-19. The repertoire was sequenced with immunoSEQ multiplex PCR; TCRdb's copy has only in-frame clones and lacks some. The sample carries a few hundred thousand clones, approximately 82% recorded once. The CDR3 loop spans 14 amino acids. The germline V gene encodes CDR1 SGHDT and CDR2 YYEEEE. Trimming took 6 bases from V and 11 from J, leaving 20 bases between them. Recruitment covered 25 or so US areas and drew participants whose ages spanned roughly 18 to 90 years. Participants were placed into cohorts based on the clinical history they reported.

The receptor comes from a man aged 35-49 years who had recovered from COVID-19. J is TRBJ1-4 and V is TRBV5-6; D gene ambiguous. Material for sequencing was PBMCs or T cells enriched from blood (not recorded which). The CDR3: CASTIHGETYKLFF. DNA of the CDR3: TGTGCCAGCACCATTCACGGAGAAACTTATAAACTGTTTTTT.